Listed below are T cell receptor beta chains from one sample, sequenced in a study of T cell repertoires in cytomegalovirus infection. MiXCR, applied by TCRdb to the reads, yields one record per CDR3 protein. The sample has about 480,000 distinct CDR3 sequences, 33% seen once; the top ten hold 17%. Their cognate antigens are unknown. Specimen: cultured PBMCs, collected from culture after CMV antigen stimulation. These receptors all come from a human donor in good health (CMV status not recorded). Some clones in this sample may be carry-over from other donors' samples. CDR3s include the opening cysteine and the closing phenylalanine or tryptophan. Fields, in order: J gene, V gene, D gene, CDR3 length, clone size, CDR3 protein, CDR3 DNA. A D gene is named only where the DNA matches it firmly. Only part of the rows carry a size: once, few, many, or a class if the clone is expanded.

>TRBJ2-3|TRBV7-2|TRBD2|20|-
CASSHPRVSREWGGTDTQYF
TGTGCCAGCAGCCACCCCAGGGTGTCGCGGGAGTGGGGGGGCACAGATACGCAGTATTTT
>TRBJ1-1|TRBV7-8|-|16|-
CASSLGQDPVNTEAFF
TGTGCCAGCAGCTTAGGACAGGACCCTGTGAACACTGAAGCTTTCTTT
>TRBJ2-5|TRBV7-2|-|16|few
CASSLPPPGPRKTQYF
TGTGCCAGCAGCTTACCCCCTCCGGGACCGCGGAAGACCCAGTACTTC
>TRBJ1-2|TRBV6-6|TRBD1|14|-
CASNALQGAEGYTF
TGTGCCAGCAATGCCCTACAGGGGGCGGAGGGCTACACCTTC
>TRBJ2-3|TRBV7-9|TRBD2|13|few
CASSTSGSQRKYF
TGTGCCAGCAGTACTAGCGGGAGTCAAAGGAAGTATTTT
>TRBJ2-7|TRBV6-6|TRBD1|16|few
CASSYSPPGQGYEQYF
TGTGCCAGCAGTTACTCTCCCCCGGGACAGGGCTACGAGCAGTACTTC
>TRBJ1-6|TRBV19|-|15|-
CASSAEGRSNSPLHF
TGTGCCAGTAGTGCCGAGGGACGGTCTAATTCACCCCTCCACTTT
>TRBJ1-4|TRBV4-1|-|16|many
CASSQGGGYRSEKLFF
TGCGCCAGCAGCCAAGGGGGGGGGTATCGTTCTGAAAAACTGTTTTTT
>TRBJ2-3|TRBV7-2|TRBD1|13|-
CASSSTGDRTQYF
TGTGCCAGCAGCTCGACAGGGGATCGGACGCAGTATTTT
>TRBJ1-1|TRBV12-3/TRBV12-4|TRBD1|22|-
CASSPNLRGLIMPDSMNTEAFF
TGTGCCAGCAGTCCAAACCTCAGGGGGTTGATAATGCCCGACAGCATGAACACTGAAGCTTTCTTT
>TRBJ1-4|TRBV7-6|TRBD1|15|many
CASSLTGAPNEKLFF
TGTGCCAGCAGCTTGACAGGGGCGCCTAATGAAAAACTGTTTTTT
>TRBJ2-3|TRBV7-6|-|13|once
CASVRSGADTQYF
TGTGCCAGCGTAAGGAGTGGGGCAGATACGCAGTATTTT
>TRBJ1-4|TRBV19|TRBD1|15|-
CASSGSTGINEKLFF
TGTGCCAGTAGTGGGTCGACAGGGATTAATGAAAAACTGTTTTTT
>TRBJ2-4|TRBV4-1|TRBD2|17|-
CASSQDITGGVLNIQYF
TGCGCCAGCAGCCAAGATATAACGGGAGGGGTCCTAAACATTCAGTACTTC
>TRBJ2-1|TRBV6-1|TRBD2|17|-
CASREGMAGARYNEQFF
TGTGCCAGCAGGGAGGGAATGGCGGGAGCTCGCTACAATGAGCAGTTCTTC
>TRBJ2-3|TRBV7-9|-|16|few
CASSQTISRRTDTQYF
TGTGCCAGCAGCCAAACAATCTCTCGTCGCACAGATACGCAGTATTTT
>TRBJ1-1|TRBV7-2|TRBD1|15|many
CASSLEPGGRTEAFF
TGTGCCAGCAGCCTCGAACCAGGGGGTAGGACTGAAGCTTTCTTT
>TRBJ1-1|TRBV2|-|11|-
CASIKGAEAFF
TGTGCCAGCATCAAGGGCGCTGAAGCTTTCTTT
>TRBJ2-2|TRBV7-2|TRBD1|15|many
CASCTGTGYSGELFF
TGTGCCAGCTGTACCGGGACAGGGTATTCCGGGGAGCTGTTTTTT
>TRBJ2-1|TRBV20-1|-|14|few
CSARGADGHLEQFF
TGCAGTGCTAGAGGGGCTGACGGGCATTTAGAGCAGTTCTTC
>TRBJ2-7|TRBV20-1|-|13|once
CSARDLGYHEQYF
TGCAGTGCTAGAGATCTCGGCTACCACGAGCAGTACTTC
>TRBJ2-1|TRBV10-3|TRBD2|15|-
CAISVEPSGNNEQFF
TGTGCCATCAGTGTTGAGCCTAGCGGAAACAATGAGCAGTTCTTC
>TRBJ2-3|TRBV18|TRBD1|18|-
CANSPGTGIRRGSDTQYF
TGTGCCAACTCGCCCGGGACAGGGATCCGGCGGGGATCAGATACGCAGTATTTT
>TRBJ1-6|TRBV7-8|-|13|medium-sized
CASSSQRNSPLHF
TGTGCCAGCAGCTCGCAGAGGAATTCACCCCTCCACTTT
>TRBJ2-7|TRBV14|TRBD2|18|-
CASSQDSLAGAGLYEQYF
TGTGCCAGCAGCCAAGATTCGCTAGCGGGAGCTGGGTTGTACGAGCAGTACTTC
>TRBJ2-2|TRBV3-1|TRBD1|15|-
CASSDRDRDTGELFF
TGTGCCAGCAGCGACCGGGACAGGGACACCGGGGAGCTGTTTTTT
>TRBJ1-4|TRBV12-5|-|13|few
CASGLAPLEKLFF
TGTGCTAGTGGTTTGGCCCCGCTAGAAAAACTGTTTTTT
>TRBJ1-3|TRBV6-6|TRBD1|14|many
CASSFQGDGNTIYF
TGTGCCAGCAGTTTCCAGGGGGATGGAAACACCATATATTTT
>TRBJ2-7|TRBV11-1|TRBD2|15|few
CASSLLPSGTYEQYF
TGTGCCAGCAGCTTATTGCCTAGCGGGACCTACGAGCAGTACTTC
>TRBJ1-1|TRBV12-3/TRBV12-4|-|14|many
CASSSTGRNTEAFF
TGTGCCAGCAGTTCCACAGGGCGGAACACTGAAGCTTTCTTT
>TRBJ1-2|TRBV19|-|11|-
CASSRGHGYTF
TGTGCCAGTAGTCGGGGGCATGGCTACACCTTC
>TRBJ2-7|TRBV19|TRBD2|14|-
CASSPSGNVYEQYF
TGTGCCAGTAGTCCTAGCGGGAACGTCTACGAGCAGTACTTC
>TRBJ1-4|TRBV6-8|TRBD1|14|-
CASSSNRGSEKLFF
TGTGCCAGCAGTTCGAACAGGGGATCTGAAAAACTGTTTTTT
>TRBJ2-7|TRBV12-3/TRBV12-4|-|13|few
CASREAVYYEQYF
TGTGCCAGCAGAGAAGCGGTGTACTACGAGCAGTACTTC
>TRBJ1-4|TRBV7-3|TRBD1|13|-
CASSLEQGGKLFF
TGTGCCAGCAGCTTAGAACAGGGGGGAAAACTGTTTTTT
>TRBJ1-6|TRBV6-5|-|17|-
CASSYSSGSSYNSPLHF
TGTGCCAGCAGTTACTCGAGCGGGAGCTCCTATAATTCACCCCTCCACTTT
>TRBJ1-2|TRBV4-1|-|13|few
CASSQDQGNGYTF
TGCGCCAGCAGCCAAGATCAGGGGAATGGCTACACCTTC
>TRBJ2-3|TRBV20-1|-|12|-
CSVGGPADTQYF
TGCAGTGTCGGGGGGCCAGCAGATACGCAGTATTTT
>TRBJ1-3|TRBV6-6|-|17|once
CASSPGSPGLSGNTIYF
TGTGCCAGCAGTCCCGGGTCGCCAGGCCTCTCTGGAAACACCATATATTTT
>TRBJ1-5|TRBV6-2/TRBV6-3|-|11|-
CASSYPGPQHF
TGTGCCAGCAGTTACCCCGGGCCCCAGCATTTT
>TRBJ2-2|TRBV5-6|-|13|few
CASSPSPTGELFF
TGTGCCAGCAGCCCCTCTCCCACCGGGGAGCTGTTTTTT
>TRBJ1-5|TRBV11-2|TRBD1|15|-
CASSYGQGSGQPQHF
TGTGCCAGCAGCTACGGACAGGGGAGTGGTCAGCCCCAGCATTTT
>TRBJ2-4|TRBV7-4|TRBD2|18|-
CASSPSMGGTLAKNIQYF
TGTGCCAGCAGCCCCTCGATGGGAGGGACTCTAGCCAAAAACATTCAGTACTTC
>TRBJ1-5|TRBV5-8|-|14|-
CASSFAGGHQPQHF
TGTGCCAGCAGCTTTGCGGGGGGCCATCAGCCCCAGCATTTT
>TRBJ2-2|TRBV7-8|-|16|-
CASSPWSGPNTGELFF
TGTGCCAGCAGCCCTTGGTCGGGTCCTAACACCGGGGAGCTGTTTTTT
>TRBJ2-2|TRBV28|-|16|few
CASSPRANRYTGELFF
TGTGCCAGCAGCCCAAGAGCCAACCGATACACCGGGGAGCTGTTTTTT
>TRBJ2-1|TRBV7-9|TRBD2|16|-
CASSSPSGSLSNEQFF
TGTGCCAGCAGCTCTCCTAGCGGGAGTCTCAGCAATGAGCAGTTCTTC
>TRBJ2-7|TRBV7-8|TRBD2|17|-
CASSPRGTSGSAYEQYF
TGTGCCAGCAGCCCGAGAGGGACTAGCGGGAGCGCCTACGAGCAGTACTTC
>TRBJ1-6|TRBV12-3/TRBV12-4|TRBD1|14|-
CASRWTGGSSPLHF
TGTGCCAGCAGGTGGACAGGGGGCTCTTCACCCCTCCACTTT
>TRBJ2-3|TRBV20-1|TRBD2|17|-
CSATPGLAGGRGDTQYF
TGCAGTGCTACACCGGGACTAGCGGGAGGACGGGGAGATACGCAGTATTTT
>TRBJ1-1|TRBV6-6|-|15|few
CASSYSMGGDTEAFF
TGTGCCAGCAGTTACTCGATGGGGGGGGACACTGAAGCTTTCTTT
>TRBJ2-2|TRBV7-2|-|14|-
CASSLWQGTGELFF
TGTGCCAGCAGCTTATGGCAGGGGACCGGGGAGCTGTTTTTT
>TRBJ2-7|TRBV4-2|TRBD2|17|-
CASSQDGSGRAPYEQYF
TGTGCCAGCAGCCAAGATGGGAGCGGGAGGGCCCCCTACGAGCAGTACTTC